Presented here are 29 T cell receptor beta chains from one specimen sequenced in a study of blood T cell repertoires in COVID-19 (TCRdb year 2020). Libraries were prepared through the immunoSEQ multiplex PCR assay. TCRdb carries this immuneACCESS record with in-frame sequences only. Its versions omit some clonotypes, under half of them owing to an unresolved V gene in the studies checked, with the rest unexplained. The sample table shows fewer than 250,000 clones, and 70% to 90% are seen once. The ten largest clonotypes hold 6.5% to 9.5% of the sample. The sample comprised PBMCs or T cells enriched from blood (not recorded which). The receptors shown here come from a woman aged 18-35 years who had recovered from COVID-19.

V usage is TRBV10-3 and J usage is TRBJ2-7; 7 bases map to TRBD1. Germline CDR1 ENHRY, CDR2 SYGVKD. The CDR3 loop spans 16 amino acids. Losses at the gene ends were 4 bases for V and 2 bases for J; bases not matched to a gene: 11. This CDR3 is CAISGHRDSFPYEQYF. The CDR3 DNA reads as TGTGCCATCAGTGGCCACCGGGACAGTTTTCCCTACGAGCAGTACTTC.

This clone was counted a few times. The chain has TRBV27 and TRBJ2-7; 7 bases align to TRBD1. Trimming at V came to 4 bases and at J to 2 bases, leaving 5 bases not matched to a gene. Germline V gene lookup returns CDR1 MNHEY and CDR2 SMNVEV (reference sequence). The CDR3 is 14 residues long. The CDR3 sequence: CASSSPDRPYEQYF. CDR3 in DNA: TGTGCCAGCAGTTCCCCGGACAGGCCCTACGAGCAGTACTTC.

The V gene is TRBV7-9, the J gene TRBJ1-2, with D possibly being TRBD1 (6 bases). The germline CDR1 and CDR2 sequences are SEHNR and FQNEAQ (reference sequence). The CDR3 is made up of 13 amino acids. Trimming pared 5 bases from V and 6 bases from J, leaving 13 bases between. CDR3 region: CASSTLAGDGYTF. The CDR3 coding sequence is TGTGCCAGCAGCACTCTAGCAGGGGATGGCTACACCTTC.

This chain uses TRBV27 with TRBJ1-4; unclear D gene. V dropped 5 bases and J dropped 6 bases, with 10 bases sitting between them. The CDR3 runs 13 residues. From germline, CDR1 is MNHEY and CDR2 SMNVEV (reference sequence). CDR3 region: CASSPGIHEKLFF. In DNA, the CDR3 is TGTGCCAGCAGTCCCGGGATTCATGAAAAACTGTTTTTT.

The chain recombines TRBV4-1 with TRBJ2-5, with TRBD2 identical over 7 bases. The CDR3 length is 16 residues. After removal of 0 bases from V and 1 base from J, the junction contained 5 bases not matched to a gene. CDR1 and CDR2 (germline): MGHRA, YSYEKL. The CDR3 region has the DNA TGCGCCAGCAGCCAAGATTTGGCGGGGGTCCAAGAGACCCAGTACTTC. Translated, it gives CASSQDLAGVQETQYF.

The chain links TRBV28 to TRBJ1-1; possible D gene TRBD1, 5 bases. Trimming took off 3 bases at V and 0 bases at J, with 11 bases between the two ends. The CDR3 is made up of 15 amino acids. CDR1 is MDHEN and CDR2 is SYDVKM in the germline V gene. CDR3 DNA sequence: TGTGCCAGCAGTTTTCAGGGTGGAATGAACACTGAAGCTTTCTTT. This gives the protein CASSFQGGMNTEAFF.

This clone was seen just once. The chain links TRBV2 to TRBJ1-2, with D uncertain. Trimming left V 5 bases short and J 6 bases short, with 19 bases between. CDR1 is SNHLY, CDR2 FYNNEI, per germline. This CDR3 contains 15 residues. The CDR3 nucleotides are TGTGCCAGCAGTATACGACCTAAACCGGGAGATGGCTACACCTTC. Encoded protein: CASSIRPKPGDGYTF.

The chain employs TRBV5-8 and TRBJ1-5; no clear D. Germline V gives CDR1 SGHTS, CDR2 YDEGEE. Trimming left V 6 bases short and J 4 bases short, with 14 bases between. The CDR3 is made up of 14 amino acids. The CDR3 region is CASTNGISNQPQHF. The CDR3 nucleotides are TGTGCCAGCACCAACGGGATTTCTAATCAGCCCCAGCATTTT.

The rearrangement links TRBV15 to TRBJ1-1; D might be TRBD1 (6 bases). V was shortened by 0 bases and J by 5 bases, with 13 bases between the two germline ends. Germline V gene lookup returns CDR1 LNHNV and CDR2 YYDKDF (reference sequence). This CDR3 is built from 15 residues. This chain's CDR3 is CATSRDRGRGTEAFF. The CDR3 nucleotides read TGTGCCACCAGCAGAGACAGGGGAAGAGGGACTGAAGCTTTCTTT.

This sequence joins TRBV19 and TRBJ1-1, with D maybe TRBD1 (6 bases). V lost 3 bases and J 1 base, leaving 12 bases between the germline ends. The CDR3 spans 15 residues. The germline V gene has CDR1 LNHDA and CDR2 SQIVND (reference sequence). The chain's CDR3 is CASSIWGRGNTEAFF. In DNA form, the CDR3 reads TGTGCCAGTAGTATTTGGGGGCGCGGGAACACTGAAGCTTTCTTT.

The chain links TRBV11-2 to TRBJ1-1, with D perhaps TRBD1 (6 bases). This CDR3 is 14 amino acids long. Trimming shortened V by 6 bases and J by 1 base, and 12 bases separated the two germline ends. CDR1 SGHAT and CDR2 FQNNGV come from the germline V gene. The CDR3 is CASRQDRRNTEAFF. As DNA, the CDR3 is TGTGCCAGCAGACAAGACAGGAGGAACACTGAAGCTTTCTTT.

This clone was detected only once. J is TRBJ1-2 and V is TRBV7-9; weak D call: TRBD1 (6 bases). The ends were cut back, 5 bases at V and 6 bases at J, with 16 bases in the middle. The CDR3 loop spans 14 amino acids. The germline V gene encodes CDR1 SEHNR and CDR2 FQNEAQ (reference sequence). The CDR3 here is CASSQASGADGYTF. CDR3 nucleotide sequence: TGTGCCAGCAGCCAAGCGTCAGGGGCGGATGGCTACACCTTC.

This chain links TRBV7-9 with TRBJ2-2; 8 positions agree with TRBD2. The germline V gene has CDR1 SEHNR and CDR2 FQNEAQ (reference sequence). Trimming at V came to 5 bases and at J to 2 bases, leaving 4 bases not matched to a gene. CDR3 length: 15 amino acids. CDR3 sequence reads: CASSARGGNTGELFF. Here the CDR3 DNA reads TGTGCCAGCAGCGCCCGGGGGGGTAACACCGGGGAGCTGTTTTTT.

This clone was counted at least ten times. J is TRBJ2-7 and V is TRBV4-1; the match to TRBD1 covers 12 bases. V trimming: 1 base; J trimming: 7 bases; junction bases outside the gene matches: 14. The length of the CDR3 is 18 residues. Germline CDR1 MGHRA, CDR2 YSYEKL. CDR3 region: CASSQGPTGTGGLGEQYF. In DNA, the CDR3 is TGCGCCAGCAGCCAAGGGCCCACCGGGACAGGGGGCCTTGGAGAGCAGTACTTC.

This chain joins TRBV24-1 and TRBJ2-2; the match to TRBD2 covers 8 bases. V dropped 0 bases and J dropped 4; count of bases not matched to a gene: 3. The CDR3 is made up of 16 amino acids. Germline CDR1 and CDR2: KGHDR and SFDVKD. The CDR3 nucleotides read TGTGCCACCAGTGATTTGAACCGGGAGGGCACCGGGGAGCTGTTTTTT. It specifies CATSDLNREGTGELFF.

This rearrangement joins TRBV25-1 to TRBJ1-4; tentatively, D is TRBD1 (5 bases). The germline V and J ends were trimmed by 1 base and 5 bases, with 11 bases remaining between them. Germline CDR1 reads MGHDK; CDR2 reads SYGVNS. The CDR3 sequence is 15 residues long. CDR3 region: CASSEFFRGNEKLFF. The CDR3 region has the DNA TGTGCCAGCAGTGAATTTTTCCGGGGGAATGAAAAACTGTTTTTT.

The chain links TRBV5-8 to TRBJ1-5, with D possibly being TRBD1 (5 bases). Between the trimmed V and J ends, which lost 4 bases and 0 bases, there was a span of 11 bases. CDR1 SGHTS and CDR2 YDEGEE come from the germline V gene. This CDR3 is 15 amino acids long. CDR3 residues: CASSTRQNSNQPQHF. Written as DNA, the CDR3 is TGTGCCAGCAGCACCCGACAGAATAGCAATCAGCCCCAGCATTTT.

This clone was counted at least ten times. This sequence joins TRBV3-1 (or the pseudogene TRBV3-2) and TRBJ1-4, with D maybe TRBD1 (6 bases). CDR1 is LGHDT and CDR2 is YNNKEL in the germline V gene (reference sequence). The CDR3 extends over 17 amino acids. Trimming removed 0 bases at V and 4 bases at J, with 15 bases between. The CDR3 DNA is TGTGCCAGCAGCCAAGATATATCGGACAGAGTTAATGAAAAACTGTTTTTT. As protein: CASSQDISDRVNEKLFF.

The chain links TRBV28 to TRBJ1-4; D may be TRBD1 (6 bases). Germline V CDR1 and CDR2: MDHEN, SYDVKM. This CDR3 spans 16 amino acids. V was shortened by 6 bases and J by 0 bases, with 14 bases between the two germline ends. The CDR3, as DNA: TGTGCCAGCAGATTACAGGGTTCCTCAACTAATGAAAAACTGTTTTTT. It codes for CASRLQGSSTNEKLFF.

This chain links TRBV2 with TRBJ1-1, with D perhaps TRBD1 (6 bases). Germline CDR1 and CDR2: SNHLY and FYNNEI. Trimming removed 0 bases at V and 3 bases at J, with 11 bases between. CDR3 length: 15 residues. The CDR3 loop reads CASSEAMGAYTEAFF. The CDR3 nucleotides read TGTGCCAGCAGTGAAGCGATGGGGGCCTACACTGAAGCTTTCTTT. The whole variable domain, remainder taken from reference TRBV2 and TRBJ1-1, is EPEVTQTPSHQVTQMGQEVILRCVPISNHLYFYWYRQILGQKVEFLVSFYNNEISEKSEIFDDQFSVERPDGSNFTLKIRSTKLEDSAMYFCASSEAMGAYTEAFFGQGTRLTVV.

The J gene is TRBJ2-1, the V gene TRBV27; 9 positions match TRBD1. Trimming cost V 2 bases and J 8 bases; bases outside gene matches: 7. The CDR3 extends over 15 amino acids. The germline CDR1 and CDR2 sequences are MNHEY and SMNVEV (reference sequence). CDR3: CASSLGRTGEYEQFF. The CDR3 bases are TGTGCCAGCAGTTTAGGGAGGACAGGGGAGTATGAGCAGTTCTTC.

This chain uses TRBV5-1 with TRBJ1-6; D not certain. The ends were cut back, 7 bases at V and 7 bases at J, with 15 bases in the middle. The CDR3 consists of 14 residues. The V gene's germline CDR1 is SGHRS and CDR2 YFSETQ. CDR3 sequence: CASRPPGGNSPLHF. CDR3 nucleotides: TGCGCCAGCCGGCCCCCGGGCGGGAATTCACCCCTCCACTTT.

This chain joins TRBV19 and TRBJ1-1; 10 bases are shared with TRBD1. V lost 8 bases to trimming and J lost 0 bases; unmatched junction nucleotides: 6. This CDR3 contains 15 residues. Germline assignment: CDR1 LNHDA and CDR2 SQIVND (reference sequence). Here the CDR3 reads CASLGTGAVNTEAFF. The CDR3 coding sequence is TGTGCCAGTCTCGGGACAGGGGCTGTGAACACTGAAGCTTTCTTT.

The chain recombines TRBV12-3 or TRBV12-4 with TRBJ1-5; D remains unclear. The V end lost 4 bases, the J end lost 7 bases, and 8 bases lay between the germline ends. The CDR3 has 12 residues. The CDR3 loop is CASSYPGQPQHF. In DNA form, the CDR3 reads TGTGCCAGCAGTTATCCCGGGCAGCCCCAGCATTTT.

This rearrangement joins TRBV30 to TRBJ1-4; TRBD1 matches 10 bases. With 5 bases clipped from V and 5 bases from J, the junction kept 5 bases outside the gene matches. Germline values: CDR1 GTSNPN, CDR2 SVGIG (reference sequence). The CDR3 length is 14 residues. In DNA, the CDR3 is TGTGCCTGGGGGCCGGGACAGGGGAATGAAAAACTGTTTTTT. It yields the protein CAWGPGQGNEKLFF.

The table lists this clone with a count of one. The CDR3 sequence: CASSQAGGLRTEAFF. The CDR3 nucleotides read TGTGCCAGCAGCCAAGCGGGAGGGCTGCGAACTGAAGCTTTCTTT. The chain uses TRBV3-1 (or the pseudogene TRBV3-2) and TRBJ1-1; D gene ambiguous. Germline assignment: CDR1 LGHDT and CDR2 YNNKEL (reference sequence). CDR3 length equals 15 residues. Trimming removed 1 base at V and 5 bases at J, with 14 bases between.

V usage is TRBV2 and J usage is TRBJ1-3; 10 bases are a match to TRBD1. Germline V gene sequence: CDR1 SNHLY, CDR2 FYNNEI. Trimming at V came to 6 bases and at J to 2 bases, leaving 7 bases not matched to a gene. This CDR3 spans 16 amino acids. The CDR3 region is CASRDRGLVTGNTIYF. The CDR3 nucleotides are TGTGCCAGCAGGGACAGGGGGTTGGTTACTGGAAACACCATATATTTT.

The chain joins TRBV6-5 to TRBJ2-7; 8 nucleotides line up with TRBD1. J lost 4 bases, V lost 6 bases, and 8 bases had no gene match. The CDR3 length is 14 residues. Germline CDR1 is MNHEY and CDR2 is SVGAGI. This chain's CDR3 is CASRGTGQHYEQYF. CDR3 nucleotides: TGTGCCAGCAGAGGGACAGGCCAACATTACGAGCAGTACTTC.

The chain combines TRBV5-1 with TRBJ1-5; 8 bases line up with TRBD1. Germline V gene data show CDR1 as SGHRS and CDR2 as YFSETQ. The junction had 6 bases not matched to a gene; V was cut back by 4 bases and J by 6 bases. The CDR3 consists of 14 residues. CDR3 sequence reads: CASSPDREGQPQHF. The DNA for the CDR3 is TGCGCCAGCAGCCCGGACAGGGAGGGTCAGCCCCAGCATTTT.